This T cell receptor beta chain was profiled in a study of cytomegalovirus exposure and HLA in healthy donors. Notes on the study in general: The study labeled 150 or so TCR beta chains cytomegalovirus-associated. Sequencing probably produced one cluster of sequence variants that were highly shared. CMV serostatus was the sole immune exposure data available.

Germline V CDR1 and CDR2: SSHAT, FNYEAQ (reference sequence). The CDR3 consists of 13 residues. It was with 60 Vbeta and 13 Jbeta primers that the PCR ran. Original processing notes: In a later analysis, the count reached tens of millions of unique TCR beta chains, with 9 million to 11 million shared. TCRdb's copy holds only in-frame clones and misses some; the assay was immunoSEQ multiplex PCR. D and trimming come from the DNA, and the V and J calls and clone size come from that table. The top ten hold 2.8% of the sample, which has 150,000 to 200,000 clones, around 68% seen once. Comment on this clone: Its specificity is unknown. A junction end diverges from the germline sequence, so it may reflect a read error.

Source material: PBMCs. This clonotype was sampled from a woman in her thirties or forties in good health and CMV-seropositive. This chain connects TRBV7-7 to TRBJ1-1; D is undetermined. CDR3 amino acids: CASSRILDTEAFF. The CDR3 bases are TGTGCTAGCAGCCGTATCCTAGACACTGAAGCTTTCTTT.